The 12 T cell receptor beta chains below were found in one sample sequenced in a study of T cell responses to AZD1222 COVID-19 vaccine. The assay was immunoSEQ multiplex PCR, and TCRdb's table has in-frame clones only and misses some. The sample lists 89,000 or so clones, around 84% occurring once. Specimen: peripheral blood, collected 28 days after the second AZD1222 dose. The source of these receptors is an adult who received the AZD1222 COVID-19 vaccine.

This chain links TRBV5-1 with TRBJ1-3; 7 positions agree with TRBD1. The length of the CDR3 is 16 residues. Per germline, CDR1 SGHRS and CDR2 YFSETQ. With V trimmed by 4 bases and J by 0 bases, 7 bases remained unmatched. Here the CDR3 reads CASSLSQGLSGNTIYF. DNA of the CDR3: TGCGCCAGCAGCCTTTCACAGGGGCTCTCTGGAAACACCATATATTTT.

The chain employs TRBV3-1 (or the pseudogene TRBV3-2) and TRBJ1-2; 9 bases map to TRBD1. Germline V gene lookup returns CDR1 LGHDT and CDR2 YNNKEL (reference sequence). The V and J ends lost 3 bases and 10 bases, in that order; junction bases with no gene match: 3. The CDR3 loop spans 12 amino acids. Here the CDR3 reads CASSQRDRDYTF. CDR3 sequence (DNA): TGTGCCAGCAGCCAGAGGGACAGGGACTACACCTTC.

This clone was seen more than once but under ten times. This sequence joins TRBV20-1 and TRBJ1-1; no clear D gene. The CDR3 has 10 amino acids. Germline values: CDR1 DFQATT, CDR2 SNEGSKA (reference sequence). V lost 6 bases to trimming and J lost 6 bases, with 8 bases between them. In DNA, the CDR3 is TGCAGTGCCGGACGTTCTGAAGCTTTCTTT. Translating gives CSAGRSEAFF.

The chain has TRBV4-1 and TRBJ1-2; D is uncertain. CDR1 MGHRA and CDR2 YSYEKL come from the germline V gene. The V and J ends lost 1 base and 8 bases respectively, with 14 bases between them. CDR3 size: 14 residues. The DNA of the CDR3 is TGCGCCAGCAGCCAAGTCGTGCTAGAACGGGGCTACACCTTC. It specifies CASSQVVLERGYTF.

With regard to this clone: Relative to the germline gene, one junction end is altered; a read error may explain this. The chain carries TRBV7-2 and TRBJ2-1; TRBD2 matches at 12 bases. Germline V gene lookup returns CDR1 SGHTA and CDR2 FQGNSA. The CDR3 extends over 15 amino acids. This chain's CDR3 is CASSLAGGPYNEQFF. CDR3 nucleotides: TGTGCCAGCAGCCTAGCGGGGGGGCCATACAATGAGCAGTTCTTC.

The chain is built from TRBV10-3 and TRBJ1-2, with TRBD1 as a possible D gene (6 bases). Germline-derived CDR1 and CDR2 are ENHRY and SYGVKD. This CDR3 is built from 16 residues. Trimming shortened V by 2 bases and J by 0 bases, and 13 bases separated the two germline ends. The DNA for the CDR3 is TGTGCCATCAGTGAGGGAGGGGGGAGAGCTAACTATGGCTACACCTTC. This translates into CAISEGGGRANYGYTF.

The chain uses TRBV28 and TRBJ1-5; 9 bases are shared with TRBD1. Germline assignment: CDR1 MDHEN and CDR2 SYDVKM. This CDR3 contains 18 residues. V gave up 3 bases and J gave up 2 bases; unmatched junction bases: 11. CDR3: CASSLRGTGPGRNQPQHF. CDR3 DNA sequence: TGTGCCAGCAGTTTGCGAGGGACAGGGCCTGGGCGCAATCAGCCCCAGCATTTT. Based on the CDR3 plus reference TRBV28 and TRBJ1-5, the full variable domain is DVKVTQSSRYLVKRTGEKVFLECVQDMDHENMFWYRQDPGLGLRLIYFSYDVKMKEKGDIPEGYSVSREKKERFSLILESASTNQTSMYLCASSLRGTGPGRNQPQHFGDGTRLSIL.

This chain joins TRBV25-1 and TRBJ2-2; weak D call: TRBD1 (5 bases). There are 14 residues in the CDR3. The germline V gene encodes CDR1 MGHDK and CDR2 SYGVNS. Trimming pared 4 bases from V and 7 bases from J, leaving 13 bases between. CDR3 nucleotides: TGTGCCAGCAGTGCATCAGGGTGGGACGGGGAGCTGTTTTTT. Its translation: CASSASGWDGELFF.

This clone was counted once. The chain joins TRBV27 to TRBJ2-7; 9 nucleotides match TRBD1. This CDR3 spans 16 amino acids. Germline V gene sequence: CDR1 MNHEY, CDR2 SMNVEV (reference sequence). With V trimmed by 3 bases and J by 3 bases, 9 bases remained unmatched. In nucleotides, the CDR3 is TGTGCCAGCAGTTTGGCTTCCGGGACAGGGCTCTACGAGCAGTACTTC. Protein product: CASSLASGTGLYEQYF.

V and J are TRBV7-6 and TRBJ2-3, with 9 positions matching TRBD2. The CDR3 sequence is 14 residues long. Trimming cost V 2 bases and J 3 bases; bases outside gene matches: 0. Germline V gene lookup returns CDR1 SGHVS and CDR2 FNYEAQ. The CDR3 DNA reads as TGTGCCAGCAGCTTAAGCGGGGGGACAGATACGCAGTATTTT. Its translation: CASSLSGGTDTQYF. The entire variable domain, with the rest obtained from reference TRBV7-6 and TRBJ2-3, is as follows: GAGVSQSPRYKVTKRGQDVALRCDPISGHVSLYWYRQALGQGPEFLTYFNYEAQQDKSGLPNDRFSAERPEGSISTLTIQRTEQRDSAMYRCASSLSGGTDTQYFGPGTRLTVL.

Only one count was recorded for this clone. As DNA, the CDR3 is TGTGCCAGCAGCGTGGACCCGACAGGGAGGGCTGAAGCTTTCTTT. Protein: CASSVDPTGRAEAFF. This rearrangement joins TRBV9 to TRBJ1-1; 7 positions agree with TRBD1. Per the germline V gene, CDR1 is SGDLS and CDR2 is YYNGEE. There are 15 residues in the CDR3. V lost 2 bases and J lost 6; bases outside the gene matches: 10.

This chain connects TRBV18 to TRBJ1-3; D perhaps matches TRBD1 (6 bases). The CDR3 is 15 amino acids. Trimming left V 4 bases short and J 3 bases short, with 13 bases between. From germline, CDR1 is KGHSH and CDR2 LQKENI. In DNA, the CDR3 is TGTGCCAGCTCACGCGCCGGGGGCTATGGAAACACCATATATTTT. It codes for CASSRAGGYGNTIYF.